This passage covers 21 T cell receptor beta chains from one sample sequenced in a study of cytomegalovirus exposure and HLA in healthy donors. PCR employed 60 Vbeta and 13 Jbeta primers. Sequenced by immunoSEQ multiplex PCR; TCRdb stores in-frame clones only, minus some. This table lists 200,000 or so clones. The sample was PBMCs. These receptors were collected from a boy younger than 18 in good health and CMV-seronegative.

The V gene is TRBV7-2, the J gene TRBJ2-2; 10 nucleotides match TRBD2. The CDR3 loop spans 16 amino acids. The germline V gene has CDR1 SGHTA and CDR2 FQGNSA. V lost 4 bases to trimming and J lost 3 bases; unmatched junction nucleotides: 5. The CDR3 DNA reads as TGTGCCAGCAGCTCCAGCGGGGGGGGGTACACCGGGGAGCTGTTTTTT. As protein: CASSSSGGGYTGELFF.

The rearrangement uses TRBV15 and TRBJ2-7; the D is unclear. The CDR3 is 15 amino acids. Germline CDR1 and CDR2: LNHNV and YYDKDF (reference sequence). With 0 bases removed from V and 0 bases from J, the gap between germline ends came to 9 bases. The CDR3 nucleotides read TGTGCCACCAGCAGAGAAGATGTCAGCTCCTACGAGCAGTACTTC. As protein: CATSREDVSSYEQYF.

V usage is TRBV7-2 and J usage is TRBJ2-1; possible D gene TRBD2, 7 bases. The V end lost 1 base, the J end lost 4 bases, and 14 bases lay between the germline ends. The CDR3 has 16 amino acids. From germline, CDR1 is SGHTA and CDR2 FQGNSA. DNA for the CDR3: TGTGCCAGCAGCTTAGGGGGAGGGGGGTTATACAATGAGCAGTTCTTC. Translating it yields CASSLGGGGLYNEQFF.

CDR3 region: CASRQDRKNSPLHF. CDR3 DNA: TGTGCCAGCCGACAGGACAGAAAGAATTCACCCCTCCACTTT. V gene TRBV27 combines with J gene TRBJ1-6, with D possibly being TRBD1 (6 bases). V was shortened by 8 bases and J by 7 bases, with 15 bases between the two germline ends. This CDR3 region has 14 residues. The germline V gene encodes CDR1 MNHEY and CDR2 SMNVEV (reference sequence).

This chain joins TRBV4-3 and TRBJ2-2; a weak D match, TRBD1 (5 bases). V was clipped by 4 bases and J by 4 bases, with 13 bases between them. The CDR3 is 15 residues long. The germline gives CDR1 LGHNA, CDR2 YSLEER. The CDR3 here is CASSPRQSVTGELFF. Written as DNA, the CDR3 is TGCGCCAGCAGCCCACGACAGTCTGTCACCGGGGAGCTGTTTTTT.

The CDR3 nucleotides are TGTGCCAGCAGCTCCCGCAAGCGGGCTATCGACCCAGATACGCAGTATTTT. It encodes CASSSRKRAIDPDTQYF. This chain uses TRBV13 with TRBJ2-3; TRBD2 is a possible D gene (6 bases). The length of the CDR3 is 17 residues. Germline-derived CDR1 and CDR2 are PRHDT and FYEKMQ (reference sequence). V shed 4 bases and J shed 4 bases, with 21 bases lying between them.

This chain links TRBV9 with TRBJ2-3, with TRBD2 identical over 9 bases. Germline trimming cut 3 bases from V and 8 bases from J; bases unmatched to any gene: 13. There are 16 residues in the CDR3. Germline assignment: CDR1 SGDLS and CDR2 YYNGEE. The CDR3 loop is CASSGLAGVVIGTQYF. In DNA, the CDR3 is TGTGCCAGCAGCGGATTAGCGGGGGTCGTCATAGGTACGCAGTATTTT.

This chain joins TRBV19 and TRBJ1-1, with TRBD1 matching 10 bases. The J segment lost 6 bases and the V segment lost 5 bases, leaving 6 bases of the junction unmatched. Germline V gene lookup returns CDR1 LNHDA and CDR2 SQIVND (reference sequence). The CDR3 sequence is 14 residues long. Here the CDR3 DNA reads TGTGCCAGTAGTCCCAGACAGGGGGCCGCTGAAGCTTTCTTT. As protein: CASSPRQGAAEAFF.

The chain uses TRBV5-4 and TRBJ2-1; 9 bases are a match to TRBD2. CDR3 length: 14 amino acids. From germline, CDR1 is SGHNT and CDR2 YYREEE (reference sequence). Trimming at V came to 4 bases and at J to 9 bases, leaving 8 bases not matched to a gene. The CDR3 here is CASSLAGISGEQFF. CDR3 coding DNA: TGTGCCAGCAGCCTAGCGGGGATTTCGGGTGAGCAGTTCTTC.

The chain joins TRBV23-1 to TRBJ2-1; 8 bases map to TRBD1. TRBV23-1 is treated as an ORF (open reading frame) with a function not yet certain. The CDR3 spans 14 residues. The V gene end was trimmed by 8 bases and the J gene end by 5 bases; junction bases not matched to a gene: 8. The CDR3 DNA is TGCGCCAGCGGGACCGGGACAGGAGACAATGAGCAGTTCTTC. It encodes CASGTGTGDNEQFF.

V usage is TRBV7-6 and J usage is TRBJ2-1; weak D call: TRBD1 (6 bases). This CDR3 region has 18 residues. Trimming took 2 bases from V and 3 from J, leaving 20 bases between them. Per the germline V gene, CDR1 is SGHVS and CDR2 is FNYEAQ. This chain's CDR3 is CASSLRERLGANYNEQFF. The CDR3 DNA reads as TGTGCCAGCAGCTTAAGAGAGAGGCTGGGGGCCAACTACAATGAGCAGTTCTTC.

As to this clone: The sample holds other DNA sequences that translate to the same CDR3. This chain joins TRBV6-1 and TRBJ1-1; 7 nucleotides align to TRBD1. Unmatched junction bases numbered 6, after V lost 3 bases and J lost 5 bases. The CDR3 totals 14 residues. Germline V gives CDR1 MNHNS, CDR2 SASEGT. The CDR3 here is CASSEYRGRTEAFF. The CDR3 nucleotides read TGTGCCAGCAGTGAGTACAGGGGCCGGACTGAAGCTTTCTTT.

V gene TRBV9 combines with J gene TRBJ2-2, with D possibly TRBD1 on 6 matching bases. The V and J ends lost 4 bases and 5 bases respectively, with 18 bases between them. The CDR3 loop spans 16 amino acids. CDR1 is SGDLS and CDR2 is YYNGEE in the germline V gene. CDR3 in amino acids: CASSPRGQIVTGELFF. CDR3 in DNA: TGTGCCAGCAGCCCCCGAGGACAGATCGTTACCGGGGAGCTGTTTTTT.

The chain carries TRBV19 and TRBJ2-6, with 9 nucleotides matching TRBD2. The CDR3 has 18 residues. The germline gives CDR1 LNHDA, CDR2 SQIVND (reference sequence). Trimming at V came to 6 bases and at J to 0 bases, leaving 9 bases not matched to a gene. CDR3 sequence (DNA): TGTGCCAGTAGGTCGGCTAGCGGGGATCCCTCTGGGGCCAACGTCCTGACTTTC. This translates into CASRSASGDPSGANVLTF.

The V and J genes are TRBV19 and TRBJ2-4; 8 bases are a match to TRBD2. Per germline, CDR1 LNHDA and CDR2 SQIVND (reference sequence). V shed 11 bases and J 0 bases; nucleotides not matched to a gene: 15. This CDR3 contains 17 residues. In nucleotides, the CDR3 is TGTGCCCGGAGCGGGGAGCGGGGGTCAATAGCCAAAAACATTCAGTACTTC. As protein: CARSGERGSIAKNIQYF.

The chain has TRBV9 and TRBJ1-4; D is perhaps TRBD1 (6 bases). The CDR3 covers 14 residues. Germline V CDR1 and CDR2: SGDLS, YYNGEE. Trimming left V 2 bases short and J 4 bases short, with 9 bases between. CDR3: CASSVQGNNEKLFF. CDR3 nucleotides: TGTGCCAGCAGCGTTCAGGGGAATAATGAAAAACTGTTTTTT.

CDR3 in DNA: TGTGCCAGCAGCCTCTCAAGGGGAAACGAGCAGTACTTC. Encoded protein: CASSLSRGNEQYF. This sequence joins TRBV5-6 and TRBJ2-7; a weak D match, TRBD1 (5 bases). Per germline, CDR1 SGHDT and CDR2 YYEEEE. Trimming stripped 4 bases from V and 5 bases from J, with 13 bases between. CDR3 length equals 13 residues.

This sequence joins TRBV5-4 and TRBJ1-6; D call uncertain. Trimming shortened V by 4 bases and J by 9 bases, and 14 bases separated the two germline ends. The CDR3 totals 14 residues. Germline V gives CDR1 SGHNT, CDR2 YYREEE (reference sequence). The CDR3: CASSRMGLRSPLHF. Written as DNA, the CDR3 is TGTGCCAGCAGCCGTATGGGCCTTCGTTCACCCCTCCACTTT.

V and J are TRBV19 and TRBJ2-7; no firm D call. The CDR3 is 13 residues long. V gave up 3 bases and J gave up 3 bases, with 9 bases separating them. Germline V gene data show CDR1 as LNHDA and CDR2 as SQIVND (reference sequence). The CDR3 region has the DNA TGTGCCAGTAGTATGAGCTCTAGCTACGAGCAGTACTTC. This gives the protein CASSMSSSYEQYF.

The DNA for the CDR3 is TGTGCCAGCAGTGAAGGGGGGCACACTGAAGCTTTCTTT. Protein: CASSEGGHTEAFF. The chain recombines TRBV6-1 with TRBJ1-1; TRBD1 might be the D (6 bases). The CDR3 contains 13 residues. Germline V lookup: CDR1 MNHNS, CDR2 SASEGT. With 1 base removed from V and 3 bases from J, the gap between germline ends came to 6 bases.

The V gene is TRBV30, the J gene TRBJ2-7; 8 bases map to TRBD2. This CDR3 is 15 amino acids long. Germline V gene sequence: CDR1 GTSNPN, CDR2 SVGIG (reference sequence). V was pared by 0 bases and J by 2 bases, with 6 bases of the junction left unmatched. CDR3 coding DNA: TGTGCCTGGAGTGTAAGGGCGGGGGGCACCTACGAGCAGTACTTC. This codes for CAWSVRAGGTYEQYF.